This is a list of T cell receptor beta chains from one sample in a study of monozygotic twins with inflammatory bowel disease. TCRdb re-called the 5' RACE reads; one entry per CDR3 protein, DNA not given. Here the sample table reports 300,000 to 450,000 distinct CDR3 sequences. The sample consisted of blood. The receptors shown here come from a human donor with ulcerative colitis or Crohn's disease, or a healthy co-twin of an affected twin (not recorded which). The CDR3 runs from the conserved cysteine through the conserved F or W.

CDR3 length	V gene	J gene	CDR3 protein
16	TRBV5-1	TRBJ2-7	CASSRDGQALSYEQYF
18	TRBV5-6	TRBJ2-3	CASSPVGAGRESTDTQYF
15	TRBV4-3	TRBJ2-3	CASSQESSGGCTQYF
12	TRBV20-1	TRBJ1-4	CSVLVGGEKLFF
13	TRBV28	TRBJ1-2	CASFWRTGGYYTF
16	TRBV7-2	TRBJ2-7	CASSLGSQGESYEQYF
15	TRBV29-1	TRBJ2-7	CSGIRTGVFFYEQYF
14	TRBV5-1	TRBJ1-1	CASSRGTVNTEAFF
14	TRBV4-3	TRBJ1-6	CASSRSPRASPLHF
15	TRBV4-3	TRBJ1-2	CASSQDRGVYYGYTF
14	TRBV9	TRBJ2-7	CASSGDRGNDEQYF
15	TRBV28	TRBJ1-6	CASSFRLGESSPLHF
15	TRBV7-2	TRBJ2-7	CASSSLRLGAHEQYF
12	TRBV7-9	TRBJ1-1	CASSSSLAEAFF
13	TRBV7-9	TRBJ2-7	CASSLGTADEQYF
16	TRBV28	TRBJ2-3	CASSYQQGVGVDTQYF
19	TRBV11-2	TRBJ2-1	CASIPGVRVLSSSYNEQFF
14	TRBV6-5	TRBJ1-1	CASSYSAGQDQAFF